A selection of T cell receptor beta chains follows, all from one sample in a study of cytomegalovirus exposure and HLA in healthy donors. Profiling relied on immunoSEQ multiplex PCR, and the TCRdb table lists in-frame clones only, not all of them. The data contain 140,000 or so clones, 75% to 90% of them seen just once; the ten biggest clones take up roughly 2.9%. What was sequenced was PBMCs. These receptors all stem from a woman aged 30 to 39 in good health and CMV-seronegative. The CDR3 runs from the conserved cysteine through the conserved F or W. The D gene is left open where the match is weak. Not all rows give a size; the values are once, few, many and, for expanded clones, a class.

cdr3_length j_call d_call clone_size v_call cdr3_aa cdr3_nt
15 TRBJ1-2 TRBD1 NA TRBV2 CASTPGQGFYYGYTF TGTGCCAGCACCCCTGGACAGGGATTTTACTATGGCTACACCTTC
16 TRBJ1-5 TRBD1 NA TRBV6-1 CASSEDWTGGNQPQHF TGTGCCAGCAGTGAAGATTGGACAGGGGGCAATCAGCCCCAGCATTTT
14 TRBJ2-7 NA few TRBV6-5 CASSIRGNSYEQYF TGTGCCAGCTCCATAAGGGGCAACTCCTACGAGCAGTACTTC
16 TRBJ2-1 TRBD2 NA TRBV28 CASSSRLAGDHNEQFF TGTGCCAGCAGTTCCAGACTAGCGGGAGATCACAATGAGCAGTTCTTC
14 TRBJ2-3 TRBD2 few TRBV11-2 CASSLTSGSDTQYF TGTGCCAGCAGCTTGACTAGCGGATCTGATACGCAGTATTTT
13 TRBJ2-7 TRBD1 NA TRBV2 CASRGDSPREQYF TGTGCCAGCAGGGGGGACAGTCCCAGGGAGCAGTACTTC
18 TRBJ1-1 TRBD1 NA TRBV7-3 CASSLYSHPTGMNTEAFF TGTGCCAGCAGCTTATATTCCCACCCGACAGGGATGAACACTGAAGCTTTCTTT
17 TRBJ2-3 TRBD2 many TRBV7-9 CASSPIPGLGKSDTQYF TGTGCCAGCAGCCCAATTCCGGGACTAGGAAAGTCAGATACGCAGTATTTT
15 TRBJ2-3 TRBD2 NA TRBV11-2 CASSPGLAGRGTQYF TGTGCCAGCTCACCGGGACTAGCGGGAAGGGGTACGCAGTATTTT
15 TRBJ2-4 TRBD1 NA TRBV4-3 CASSHLPDRDGIQYF TGCGCCAGCAGCCACCTGCCCGACAGGGACGGCATTCAGTACTTC
17 TRBJ1-4 TRBD1 NA TRBV5-6 CASSSRDRGVPNEKLFF TGTGCCAGCAGCTCCCGGGACAGGGGGGTACCGAATGAAAAACTGTTTTTT
14 TRBJ2-4 TRBD1 NA TRBV7-6 CASSLAGQGDIQYF TGTGCCAGCAGCTTAGCGGGGCAGGGGGACATTCAGTACTTC
15 TRBJ2-3 NA NA TRBV21-1 CASSKAPGPTDTQYF TGTGCCAGCAGCAAAGCGCCAGGGCCCACAGATACGCAGTATTTT
14 TRBJ1-6 NA NA TRBV5-4 CASSMGLSNSPLHF TGTGCCAGCAGCATGGGACTCTCCAATTCACCCCTCCACTTT
13 TRBJ2-5 NA once TRBV4-1 CASSQEQEETQYF TGCGCCAGCAGCCAAGAACAGGAAGAGACCCAGTACTTC
15 TRBJ2-1 NA NA TRBV29-1 CSVSSLIGGSDEQFF TGCAGCGTTAGCTCCCTTATAGGGGGTAGCGATGAGCAGTTCTTC
15 TRBJ2-5 TRBD2 NA TRBV28 CASSGVAGGLSSQYF TGTGCCAGCAGTGGGGTAGCGGGAGGGTTGTCGTCCCAGTACTTC
14 TRBJ1-4 NA NA TRBV7-2 CASSPTATNEKLFF TGTGCCAGCAGCCCCACAGCAACTAATGAAAAACTGTTTTTT
13 TRBJ1-1 TRBD1 NA TRBV7-9 CASSLLGQGEAFF TGTGCCAGCAGCTTACTGGGACAGGGTGAAGCTTTCTTT
13 TRBJ2-4 NA NA TRBV10-2 CASNPPGLDIQYF TGCGCCAGCAACCCACCAGGGCTGGACATTCAGTACTTC
17 TRBJ2-3 NA NA TRBV5-4 CASSRGDNGVSTDTQYF TGTGCCAGCAGCCGAGGGGACAATGGCGTTAGCACAGATACGCAGTATTTT
11 TRBJ1-1 NA few TRBV6-6 CASREDTEAFF TGTGCCAGCAGGGAGGACACTGAAGCTTTCTTT
18 TRBJ2-7 TRBD1 NA TRBV7-9 CASSLAMAHRGVSYEQYF TGTGCCAGCAGCTTAGCGATGGCCCACAGGGGGGTCTCCTACGAGCAGTACTTC
12 TRBJ1-5 NA NA TRBV30 CAWQQGDQPQHF TGTGCCTGGCAACAGGGAGATCAGCCCCAGCATTTT
16 TRBJ2-2 TRBD1 NA TRBV5-1 CASSLGQGINTGELFF TGCGCCAGCAGTTTGGGACAGGGTATAAACACCGGGGAGCTGTTTTTT
13 TRBJ2-7 TRBD1 NA TRBV9 CASSTRQGVPEMF TGTGCCAGCAGCACCAGACAGGGGGTCCCGGAGATGTTC
16 TRBJ1-1 NA NA TRBV4-1 CASSQGRGGPNTEAFF TGCGCCAGCAGCCAAGGCCGGGGGGGTCCGAACACTGAAGCTTTCTTT
17 TRBJ1-4 TRBD1 NA TRBV19 CASSSRDRGPLNEKLFF TGTGCCAGTAGTTCCCGGGACAGGGGGCCACTTAATGAAAAACTGTTTTTT
15 TRBJ2-7 NA NA TRBV19 CASSIVGPTEYEQYF TGTGCCAGTAGTATAGTGGGGCCCACCGAATACGAGCAGTACTTC
14 TRBJ1-2 NA NA TRBV7-2 CASSPVGRLDGYTF TGTGCCAGCAGCCCGGTGGGTCGTCTAGATGGCTACACCTTC
12 TRBJ1-1 NA NA TRBV7-9 CSSSSSRTEAFF TGTTCCAGCAGTTCAAGCCGCACTGAAGCTTTCTTT
13 TRBJ1-2 TRBD1 NA TRBV2 CASRAQGGYGYTF TGTGCCAGCAGGGCCCAGGGGGGCTATGGCTACACCTTC
12 TRBJ2-1 NA NA TRBV7-9 CASSLQGNEQFF TGTGCCAGCAGCTTACAGGGCAATGAGCAGTTCTTC
15 TRBJ1-1 NA NA TRBV28 CASSGYDFMNTEAFF TGTGCCAGCTCGGGATACGATTTCATGAACACTGAAGCTTTCTTT
15 TRBJ1-6 NA few TRBV19 CASSIGVGSYSPLHF TGTGCCAGTAGTATAGGGGTTGGGAGCTATTCACCCCTCCACTTT
14 TRBJ1-2 NA NA TRBV2 CASSEARAADGYTF TGTGCCAGCAGTGAAGCGAGGGCCGCTGATGGCTACACCTTC
12 TRBJ2-1 TRBD2 once TRBV19 CASSGGAYEQFF TGTGCCAGTAGCGGGGGGGCCTATGAGCAGTTCTTC
14 TRBJ2-3 NA NA TRBV4-3 CASSQDRAGDTQYF TGCGCCAGCAGCCAAGATAGGGCGGGAGATACGCAGTATTTT
15 TRBJ1-4 NA NA TRBV5-1 CASRDGGLGNEKLFF TGCGCCAGCAGAGACGGAGGCTTGGGTAATGAAAAACTGTTTTTT
12 TRBJ1-6 NA NA TRBV27 CASSFSGSPLHF TGTGCCAGCAGTTTTTCAGGGTCACCCCTCCACTTT
14 TRBJ1-5 TRBD1 NA TRBV27 CASRQQGAGQPQHF TGTGCCAGCAGGCAACAGGGGGCGGGTCAGCCCCAGCATTTT
11 TRBJ1-1 TRBD1 few TRBV29-1 CSVGRDREAFF TGCAGCGTTGGTCGGGACAGGGAAGCTTTCTTT
15 TRBJ2-3 TRBD2 NA TRBV6-5 CASSYGGGAPDTQYF TGTGCCAGCAGTTACGGCGGGGGGGCCCCAGATACGCAGTATTTT
13 TRBJ1-2 NA NA TRBV7-9 CASSPDSFYGYTF TGTGCCAGCAGTCCTGACAGCTTCTATGGCTACACCTTC
14 TRBJ2-7 NA NA TRBV10-3 CAITSGLPSYEQYF TGTGCCATCACGTCGGGACTGCCGTCCTACGAGCAGTACTTC
13 TRBJ1-2 NA NA TRBV5-1 CASSPTPGYGYTF TGCGCCAGCAGCCCTACCCCCGGGTATGGCTACACCTTC
16 TRBJ1-1 NA NA TRBV7-9 CSSSLGHLERGTEAFF TGTTCCAGCAGCTTAGGCCATCTCGAAAGGGGGACTGAAGCTTTCTTT
13 TRBJ1-3 NA NA TRBV9 CASSLIGGNTIYF TGTGCCAGCAGCCTAATCGGGGGAAACACCATATATTTT
15 TRBJ1-4 NA NA TRBV6-5 CASSYSTATNEKLFF TGTGCCAGCAGTTACTCGACTGCAACTAATGAAAAACTGTTTTTT
14 TRBJ2-7 TRBD1 NA TRBV5-1 CASSLRTGTYEQYF TGCGCCAGCAGCTTAAGGACAGGGACATACGAGCAGTACTTC
15 TRBJ2-7 TRBD1 NA TRBV7-9 CASRLGGQGFYEQYF TGTGCCAGTAGACTTGGGGGACAGGGTTTCTACGAGCAGTACTTC
14 TRBJ2-5 TRBD1 once TRBV11-2 CASSVTGVGETQYF TGTGCCAGCAGCGTGACAGGGGTGGGAGAGACCCAGTACTTC
16 TRBJ1-3 NA NA TRBV11-2 CASSLDPGNSGNTIYF TGTGCCAGCAGCTTAGATCCAGGGAACTCTGGAAACACCATATATTTT
17 TRBJ1-1 NA few TRBV7-9 CASSLDGDPWMNTEAFF TGTGCCAGCAGCTTAGACGGGGATCCGTGGATGAACACTGAAGCTTTCTTT